What follows are 2 T cell receptor beta chains derived from one specimen sequenced in a study of T cells in Graves' hyperthyroidism and ophthalmopathy. Amplified TCR beta CDR3 regions came from RNA transcripts. The HTBI primer set served for first-round RT-PCR of the TCR CDR3. TCRdb reprocessed the multiplex PCR reads with MiXCR, giving one entry per CDR3 protein. The data contain under 650,000 distinct CDR3 sequences, around 15% of them seen just once; the ten biggest clones take up 3% to 4%. The sequenced sample consisted of blood. These TCRs come from a woman aged 25-40 years with Graves' hyperthyroidism.

There are a few counts of this clonotype. The chain recombines TRBV3-1 with TRBJ2-1; D might be TRBD2 (6 bases). The CDR3 totals 14 residues. Looked up from germline, CDR1 is LGHDT and CDR2 is YNNKEL (reference sequence). Trimming pared 1 base from V and 5 bases from J, leaving 9 bases between. The CDR3 bases are TGTGCCAGCAGCCAAGGGGGACTGAACAATGAGCAGTTCTTC. This codes for CASSQGGLNNEQFF.

This clonotype was counted many times. The chain recombines TRBV13 with TRBJ2-1; 11 positions agree with TRBD2. With V trimmed by 7 bases and J by 4 bases, 9 bases remained unmatched. The CDR3 is 16 residues long. The germline gives CDR1 PRHDT, CDR2 FYEKMQ (reference sequence). CDR3 bases: TGTGCCAGCACCACTAGCGGGAGCGCACTTTACAATGAGCAGTTCTTC. Translation gives CASTTSGSALYNEQFF.